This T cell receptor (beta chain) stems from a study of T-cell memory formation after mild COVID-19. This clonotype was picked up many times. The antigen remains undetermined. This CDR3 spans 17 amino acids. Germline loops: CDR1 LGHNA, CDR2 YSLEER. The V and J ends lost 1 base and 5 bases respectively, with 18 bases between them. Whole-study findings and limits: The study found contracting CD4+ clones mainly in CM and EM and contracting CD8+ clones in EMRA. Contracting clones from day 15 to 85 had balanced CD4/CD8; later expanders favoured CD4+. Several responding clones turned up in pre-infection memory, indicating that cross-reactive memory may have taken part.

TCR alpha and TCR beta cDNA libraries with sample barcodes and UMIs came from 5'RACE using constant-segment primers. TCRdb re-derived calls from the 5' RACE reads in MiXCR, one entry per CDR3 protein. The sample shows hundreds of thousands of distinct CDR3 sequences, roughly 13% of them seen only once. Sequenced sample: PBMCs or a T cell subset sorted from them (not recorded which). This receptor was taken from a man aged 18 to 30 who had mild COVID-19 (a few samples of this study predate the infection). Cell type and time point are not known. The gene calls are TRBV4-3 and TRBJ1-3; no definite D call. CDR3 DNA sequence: TGCGCCAGCAGCCAAGCTTCATCCCCAGTTCCCCGAAACACCATATATTTT. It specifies CASSQASSPVPRNTIYF.